The 30 T cell receptor beta chains given below trace back to one sample, sequenced in a study of glioma-infiltrating T cells after dendritic cell vaccination. Sequencing used immunoSEQ multiplex PCR; TCRdb keeps in-frame clones, though not all of them. The profile shows about 92,000 clones, more than 75% of them singletons. The source material was blood, sampled before dendritic cell vaccination. These receptors were taken from a human donor with glioblastoma.

The genes are TRBV28 and TRBJ1-5; possible D gene TRBD1, 5 bases. V was cut by 1 base and J by 2 bases, with 12 bases left in between. The CDR3 sequence is 16 residues long. Germline-derived CDR1 and CDR2 are MDHEN and SYDVKM. CDR3 nucleotides: TGTGCCAGCAGTTTATATAGGGGAGGGGGCAATCAGCCCCAGCATTTT. Its protein is CASSLYRGGGNQPQHF.

The chain joins TRBV4-1 to TRBJ1-5; possibly TRBD1 for D (6 bases). Germline V gene lookup returns CDR1 MGHRA and CDR2 YSYEKL. V shed 3 bases and J shed 1 base, with 13 bases lying between them. This CDR3 comprises 16 residues. This chain's CDR3 is CASSQGDNRSNQPQHF. CDR3 DNA sequence: TGCGCCAGCAGCCAGGGGGACAATAGGAGCAATCAGCCCCAGCATTTT.

The chain combines TRBV2 with TRBJ2-2, with TRBD2 as a possible D gene (5 bases). The CDR3 length is 14 residues. V dropped 6 bases and J dropped 2 bases, with 10 bases sitting between them. Looked up from germline, CDR1 is SNHLY and CDR2 is FYNNEI. The CDR3, as DNA: TGTGCCAGCAGAACCTGGACTAACACCGGGGAGCTGTTTTTT. Translated: CASRTWTNTGELFF. The whole variable domain, filled in from reference TRBV2 and TRBJ2-2, reads EPEVTQTPSHQVTQMGQEVILRCVPISNHLYFYWYRQILGQKVEFLVSFYNNEISEKSEIFDDQFSVERPDGSNFTLKIRSTKLEDSAMYFCASRTWTNTGELFFGEGSRLTVL.

The chain carries TRBV19 and TRBJ2-1; D unresolved. The length of the CDR3 is 14 residues. The germline V and J ends were trimmed by 1 base and 3 bases, with 7 bases remaining between them. Germline V lookup: CDR1 LNHDA, CDR2 SQIVND (reference sequence). The CDR3 here is CASSIGDFYNEQFF. The CDR3 nucleotides are TGTGCCAGTAGTATAGGTGACTTCTACAATGAGCAGTTCTTC. The full variable domain, its missing parts supplied by reference TRBV19 and TRBJ2-1, is DGGITQSPKYLFRKEGQNVTLSCEQNLNHDAMYWYRQDPGQGLRLIYYSQIVNDFQKGDIAEGYSVSREKKESFPLTVTSAQKNPTAFYLCASSIGDFYNEQFFGPGTRLTVL.

The chain is built from TRBV6-5 and TRBJ1-2; D perhaps matches TRBD1 (5 bases). Germline V gene data show CDR1 as MNHEY and CDR2 as SVGAGI. Between the trimmed V and J ends, which lost 1 base and 6 bases, there was a span of 12 bases. This CDR3 contains 14 residues. Here the CDR3 DNA reads TGTGCCAGCAGTTACTTCCAAGGGGAAAATGGCTACACCTTC. Amino acid sequence: CASSYFQGENGYTF.

The chain combines TRBV7-9 with TRBJ2-1; D gene unclear. V gave up 1 base and J gave up 6 bases, with 10 bases separating them. CDR1 is SEHNR, CDR2 FQNEAQ, per germline (reference sequence). This CDR3 is built from 14 residues. CDR3 nucleotides: TGTGCCAGCAGCTTAGGGCTAGTGGGCAATGAGCAGTTCTTC. Translated, it gives CASSLGLVGNEQFF.

V is TRBV11-1 and J is TRBJ2-6; D is undetermined. Between the trimmed V and J ends, which lost 1 base and 0 bases, there was a span of 10 bases. The CDR3 covers 17 residues. CDR1 is SGHAT and CDR2 is FQDESV in the germline V gene (reference sequence). The chain's CDR3 is CASSLGFGSSGANVLTF. The CDR3 region has the DNA TGTGCCAGCAGCTTAGGGTTCGGTAGCTCTGGGGCCAACGTCCTGACTTTC.

The V call is TRBV19, the J call TRBJ1-1; D gene ambiguous. Trimming stripped 3 bases from V and 0 bases from J, with 17 bases between. Germline V gives CDR1 LNHDA, CDR2 SQIVND (reference sequence). The CDR3 extends over 17 amino acids. This chain's CDR3 is CASSISKYRRLNTEAFF. The CDR3 nucleotides read TGTGCCAGTAGTATTAGCAAGTATAGACGCTTGAACACTGAAGCTTTCTTT.

J is TRBJ2-3 and V is TRBV29-1; TRBD2 matches 12 bases. The CDR3 covers 14 residues. Per germline, CDR1 SQVTM and CDR2 ANQGSEA. Trimming took 6 bases from V and 6 from J; bases not matched to a gene: 7. In DNA, the CDR3 is TGCAGCGTCGATCTAGCGGGAGGGCGTGATACGCAGTATTTT. This sequence encodes CSVDLAGGRDTQYF.

This clone occurred once. The J gene is TRBJ2-3, the V gene TRBV9, with D maybe TRBD1 (5 bases). The V end was cut by 2 bases, the J end by 0 bases, with 13 bases between. In germline, CDR1 is SGDLS, CDR2 YYNGEE. This CDR3 is 16 amino acids long. The CDR3 loop reads CASSVQGRASTDTQYF. CDR3 bases: TGTGCCAGCAGCGTTCAGGGTAGAGCTAGCACAGATACGCAGTATTTT.

The gene calls are TRBV29-1 and TRBJ2-5; D may be TRBD1 (6 bases). TRBJ2-7 explains the end of the DNA better; the J call may be wrong. In germline, CDR1 is SQVTM, CDR2 ANQGSEA. The CDR3 loop spans 13 amino acids. The DNA of the CDR3 is TGCAGCGTTGTCTCAGGGGCACCCTACGAGCAGTACTTC. Translation gives CSVVSGAPYEQYF.

The table lists this clone with a few counts. The rearrangement joins TRBV6-1 to TRBJ2-2; TRBD1 might be the D (6 bases). Germline CDR1 and CDR2: MNHNS and SASEGT. This CDR3 contains 15 residues. V was trimmed by 5 bases and J by 2 bases, leaving 12 bases between them. CDR3 amino acids: CASSLSQGNTGELFF. The CDR3 nucleotides read TGTGCCAGCAGTCTTTCACAGGGTAACACCGGGGAGCTGTTTTTT.

Notes on this clone: Other DNA variants within this sample encode the same CDR3. The chain employs TRBV5-1 and TRBJ2-7, with 8 nucleotides matching TRBD1. V shed 0 bases and J 2 bases; nucleotides not matched to a gene: 1. Per germline, CDR1 SGHRS and CDR2 YFSETQ. This CDR3 contains 14 residues. The CDR3, as DNA: TGCGCCAGCAGCTTGGGACAGGGGCCCTACGAGCAGTACTTC. This translates into CASSLGQGPYEQYF. The whole variable domain, remainder taken from reference TRBV5-1 and TRBJ2-7, is KAGVTQTPRYLIKTRGQQVTLSCSPISGHRSVSWYQQTPGQGLQFLFEYFSETQRNKGNFPGRFSGRQFSNSRSEMNVSTLELGDSALYLCASSLGQGPYEQYFGPGTRLTVT.

The chain links TRBV6-6 to TRBJ1-2; TRBD1 matches at 8 bases. Germline lookup yields CDR1 MNHNY and CDR2 SVGAGI (reference sequence). With V trimmed by 11 bases and J by 8 bases, 7 bases remained unmatched. The length of the CDR3 is 11 residues. The CDR3 reads CASLQGGGYTF. DNA for the CDR3: TGTGCCTCGCTACAGGGGGGCGGCTACACCTTC.

This clone was seen only once. The rearrangement links TRBV29-1 to TRBJ1-2; TRBD1 might be the D (6 bases). This CDR3 comprises 12 residues. Germline loops: CDR1 SQVTM, CDR2 ANQGSEA. Between the trimmed V and J ends, which lost 3 bases and 8 bases, there was a span of 13 bases. The CDR3 DNA sequence: TGCAGCGTTGAGGGGGCAGGGTTGGGCTACACCTTC. It is translated as CSVEGAGLGYTF.

This chain joins TRBV7-9 and TRBJ2-1; D remains ambiguous. The CDR3 totals 12 residues. The germline V gene has CDR1 SEHNR and CDR2 FQNEAQ (reference sequence). V gave up 5 bases and J gave up 5 bases, with 7 bases separating them. The DNA of the CDR3 is TGTGCCAGCAGCCCAAAGCACAATGAGCAGTTCTTC. Translated: CASSPKHNEQFF. Based on the CDR3 plus reference TRBV7-9 and TRBJ2-1, the full variable domain is DTGVSQNPRHKITKRGQNVTFRCDPISEHNRLYWYRQTLGQGPEFLTYFQNEAQLEKSRLLSDRFSAERPKGSFSTLEIQRTEQGDSAMYLCASSPKHNEQFFGPGTRLTVL.

This chain uses TRBV11-3 with TRBJ2-1; 7 nucleotides agree with TRBD1. The CDR3 runs 13 residues. With V trimmed by 4 bases and J by 10 bases, 7 bases remained unmatched. The V gene's germline CDR1 is SGHNT and CDR2 YENEEA. CDR3 nucleotides: TGTGCCAGCAGCTCCACAGGGGCCCCAGAGCAGTTCTTC. This gives the protein CASSSTGAPEQFF.

In DNA, the CDR3 is TGCGCCAGCAGCGAAAGGACTAGTCCCCAAGAGACCCAGTACTTC. Amino acid sequence: CASSERTSPQETQYF. The rearrangement uses TRBV5-1 and TRBJ2-5, with 7 bases identical to TRBD2. This CDR3 is built from 15 residues. CDR1 and CDR2 from the germline V gene are SGHRS and YFSETQ. J was trimmed by 1 base and V by 4 bases; bases with no gene match: 7.

This chain joins TRBV5-6 and TRBJ1-5; possibly TRBD1 for D (5 bases). V gave up 0 bases and J gave up 2 bases, with 12 bases separating them. In germline, CDR1 is SGHDT, CDR2 YYEEEE. This CDR3 has 16 residues. The DNA for the CDR3 is TGTGCCAGCAGCTTGGCCAGGGTTGGAGGCAATCAGCCCCAGCATTTT. Translated: CASSLARVGGNQPQHF.

The CDR3 region is CASSQGSGRGDIQYF. The CDR3 DNA sequence: TGCGCCAGCAGCCAGGGGTCGGGGCGGGGTGACATTCAGTACTTC. The rearrangement links TRBV4-1 to TRBJ2-4; TRBD2 is a possible D gene (6 bases). Germline CDR1 MGHRA, CDR2 YSYEKL. This CDR3 is built from 15 residues. V was trimmed by 3 bases and J by 8 bases, leaving 17 bases between them.

The chain couples TRBV19 to TRBJ2-5; D possibly corresponds to TRBD2 (5 bases). The CDR3 runs to 14 residues. V was shortened by 6 bases and J by 2 bases, with 13 bases between the two germline ends. Germline V gene lookup returns CDR1 LNHDA and CDR2 SQIVND (reference sequence). The CDR3 is CASSSGTFQETQYF. The CDR3 nucleotides read TGTGCCAGTAGCAGCGGAACTTTTCAAGAGACCCAGTACTTC.

The CDR3 nucleotides are TGTGCCAGCAGCGTAAACAGCGGGGGGGCCGACGGGGAGCTGTTTTTT. The encoded protein is CASSVNSGGADGELFF. This sequence joins TRBV9 and TRBJ2-2; 10 nucleotides match TRBD2. Germline CDR1 is SGDLS and CDR2 is YYNGEE. CDR3 length: 16 residues. The V segment lost 1 base and the J segment 7 bases; nucleotides outside the gene matches: 7.

This clone was found a few times. This sequence joins TRBV6-5 and TRBJ2-3, with 9 bases matching TRBD2. The CDR3 has 15 amino acids. Germline lookup yields CDR1 MNHEY and CDR2 SVGAGI. Losses at the gene ends were 6 bases for V and 0 bases for J; bases not matched to a gene: 4. CDR3 bases: TGTGCCAGCAGACGACTAGCGGCAAGCACAGATACGCAGTATTTT. Residues: CASRRLAASTDTQYF.

V and J are TRBV25-1 and TRBJ2-5, with no clear D. The last part of the DNA fits TRBJ2-7 better; the J call may be wrong. Germline lookup yields CDR1 MGHDK and CDR2 SYGVNS. This CDR3 comprises 11 residues. The CDR3 region is CASSWGYEQYF. Written as DNA, the CDR3 is TGTGCCAGCAGCTGGGGCTACGAGCAGTACTTC.

The CDR3 DNA reads TGTGCCAGCAGCCCAGATGGGGCAGGGGGCGAGCAGTACTTC. Protein: CASSPDGAGGEQYF. The chain couples TRBV7-9 to TRBJ2-7, with TRBD1 identical over 7 bases. CDR3 length: 14 residues. Germline V gives CDR1 SEHNR, CDR2 FQNEAQ (reference sequence). V trimming: 5 bases; J trimming: 6 bases; junction bases outside the gene matches: 10. The entire variable domain, with the rest obtained from reference TRBV7-9 and TRBJ2-7, is as follows: DTGVSQNPRHKITKRGQNVTFRCDPISEHNRLYWYRQTLGQGPEFLTYFQNEAQLEKSRLLSDRFSAERPKGSFSTLEIQRTEQGDSAMYLCASSPDGAGGEQYFGPGTRLTVT.

The chain is built from TRBV5-8 and TRBJ1-3; D unresolved. V lost 4 bases and J 0 bases, leaving 14 bases between the germline ends. The CDR3 is 16 residues long. Germline V gene sequence: CDR1 SGHTS, CDR2 YDEGEE. The CDR3 nucleotides are TGTGCCAGCAGCCTAGGGAGTTTACCCTCTGGAAACACCATATATTTT. Its protein is CASSLGSLPSGNTIYF.

A single count supports this clone. This CDR3 is CAVEGATGELFF. DNA of the CDR3: TGTGCCGTGGAGGGGGCCACCGGGGAGCTGTTTTTT. This chain connects TRBV9 to TRBJ2-2; weak D call: TRBD1 (7 bases). The CDR3 is 12 amino acids. Trimming left V 10 bases short and J 4 bases short, with 11 bases between. CDR1 and CDR2 from the germline V gene are SGDLS and YYNGEE. Looking up the rest from reference TRBV9 and TRBJ2-2 gives the full variable domain: DSGVTQTPKHLITATGQRVTLRCSPRSGDLSVYWYQQSLDQGLQFLIQYYNGEERAKGNILERFSAQQFPDLHSELNLSSLELGDSALYFCAVEGATGELFFGEGSRLTVL.

The chain couples TRBV30 to TRBJ1-4; 7 positions match TRBD1. After removal of 0 bases from V and 17 bases from J, the junction contained 12 bases not matched to a gene. This CDR3 is built from 13 residues. The germline gives CDR1 GTSNPN, CDR2 SVGIG (reference sequence). The CDR3 region is CAWSVEGPTGLFF. CDR3 sequence (DNA): TGTGCCTGGAGTGTCGAGGGGCCGACAGGGCTATTTTTT.

J is TRBJ2-7 and V is TRBV5-6; 10 nucleotides match TRBD2. V dropped 3 bases and J dropped 5; count of bases not matched to a gene: 11. Per the germline V gene, CDR1 is SGHDT and CDR2 is YYEEEE. The CDR3 has 16 amino acids. CDR3 residues: CASSSEREGLLDEQYF. In DNA form, the CDR3 reads TGTGCCAGCAGCTCGGAGCGGGAGGGCCTTCTGGACGAGCAGTACTTC.

This clone has only one observation. The chain carries TRBV11-2 and TRBJ2-1, with 9 bases aligning to TRBD1. The length of the CDR3 is 17 residues. The germline V gene has CDR1 SGHAT and CDR2 FQNNGV. The ends lost 4 bases at V and 7 bases at J; junction bases unmatched: 14. CDR3 nucleotides: TGTGCCAGCAGCTACAGTCCCGGGACAGGGATTTTAAATGAGCAGTTCTTC. This sequence encodes CASSYSPGTGILNEQFF.